This T cell receptor beta chain appears in the sequencing data of a study of blood T cell repertoires in COVID-19. For the study at large: The samples span acute and convalescent COVID-19 from the United States, Italy and Spain. T cells, B-cell-depleted T cells, or PBMCs provided the cDNA or gDNA that served as material.

The germline V and J ends were trimmed by 1 base and 0 bases, with 4 bases remaining between them. Germline loops: CDR1 SGHNT, CDR2 YENEEA. The CDR3 sequence is 13 residues long. Enrollees, about 18 to 89 years old, lived in approximately 24 US areas. The study assigned cohorts using participant-reported clinical history. Sequencing used immunoSEQ multiplex PCR; TCRdb keeps in-frame clones, though not all of them. The data contain 300,000 to 350,000 clones, roughly 90% of them singletons. The specimen was PBMCs or T cells enriched from blood (not recorded which). V gene TRBV11-3 combines with J gene TRBJ2-7; D gene unclear. This TCR was sampled from a woman under 30 who had recovered from COVID-19. The CDR3 nucleotides are TGTGCCAGCAGCTTAGGGAGCTCCTACGAGCAGTACTTC. It encodes CASSLGSSYEQYF.